This T cell receptor (beta chain) derives from a study of Ad26.COV2.S vaccination and SARS-CoV-2 variants. Points from the study as a whole: Reported findings describe substantial breadth in spike-specific CD8+ and CD4+ T cell responses following vaccination. Placebo recipients trailed vaccine recipients in spike-specific TCR breadth.

The treatment here: 15 to 20 received Ad26.COV2.S at low or high dose, single or two shots; 5 received placebo; per-sample allocation not given. All samples were drawn on day 63, counting from the first vaccine or placebo injection. Trimming took off 7 bases at V and 6 bases at J, with 16 bases between the two ends. Germline V gene lookup returns CDR1 SQVTM and CDR2 ANQGSEA. The length of the CDR3 is 13 residues. This clone was found once. Its antigen remains unknown. TCRdb's copy holds only in-frame clones and misses some; the assay was immunoSEQ multiplex PCR. Among approximately 500,000 clones listed, about 83% were seen once.

This TCR was recovered from a person between 18 and 65 years old who received the Ad26.COV2.S COVID-19 vaccine or a placebo. The rearrangement links TRBV29-1 to TRBJ2-1, with D perhaps matching TRBD2 (5 bases). The source was peripheral blood, collected in a trial of Ad26.COV2.S vaccine versus placebo. CDR3 nucleotide sequence: TGCAGCGGGACTCGTCCGGCGAGCAATGAGCAGTTCTTC. It yields the protein CSGTRPASNEQFF.